This T cell receptor (beta chain) was recorded in a study of cytomegalovirus exposure and HLA in healthy donors. Missing from this donor's record is the CMV serostatus. V dropped 0 bases and J dropped 4; count of bases not matched to a gene: 4. Germline V CDR1 and CDR2: SGDLS, YYNGEE. This CDR3 comprises 16 residues. The PCR was carried out with 60 Vbeta primers and 13 Jbeta primers. Profiling relied on immunoSEQ multiplex PCR, and the TCRdb table lists in-frame clones only, not all of them. The sample yields about 68,000 clones, more than 80% seen once. Sequenced sample: PBMCs. The sequence derives from a human donor in good health. V is TRBV9 and J is TRBJ2-1, with 10 bases that match TRBD2. The CDR3 reads CASSVGNSGGYNEQFF. DNA for the CDR3: TGTGCCAGCAGCGTAGGAAATAGCGGGGGGTACAATGAGCAGTTCTTC.